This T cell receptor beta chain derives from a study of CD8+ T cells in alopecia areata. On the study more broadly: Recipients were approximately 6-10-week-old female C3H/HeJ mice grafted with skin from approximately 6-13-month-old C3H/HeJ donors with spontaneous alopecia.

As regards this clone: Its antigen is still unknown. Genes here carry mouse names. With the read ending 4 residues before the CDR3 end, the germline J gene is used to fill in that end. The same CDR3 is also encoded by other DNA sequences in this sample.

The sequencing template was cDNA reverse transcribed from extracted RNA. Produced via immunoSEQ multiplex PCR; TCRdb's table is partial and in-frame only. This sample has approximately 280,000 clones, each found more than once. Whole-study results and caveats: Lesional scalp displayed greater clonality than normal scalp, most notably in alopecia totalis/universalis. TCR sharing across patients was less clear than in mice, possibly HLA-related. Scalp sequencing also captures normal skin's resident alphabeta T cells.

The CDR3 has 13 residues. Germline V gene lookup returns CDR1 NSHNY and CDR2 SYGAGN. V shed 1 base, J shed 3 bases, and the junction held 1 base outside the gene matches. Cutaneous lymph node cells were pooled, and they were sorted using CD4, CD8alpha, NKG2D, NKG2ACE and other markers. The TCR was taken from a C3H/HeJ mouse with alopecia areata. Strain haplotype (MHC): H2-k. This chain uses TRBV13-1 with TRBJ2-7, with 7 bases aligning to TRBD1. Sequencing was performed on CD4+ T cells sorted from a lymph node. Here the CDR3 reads CASSDPGGYEQYF. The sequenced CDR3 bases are TGTGCCAGCAGTGATCCAGGGGGCTAT.